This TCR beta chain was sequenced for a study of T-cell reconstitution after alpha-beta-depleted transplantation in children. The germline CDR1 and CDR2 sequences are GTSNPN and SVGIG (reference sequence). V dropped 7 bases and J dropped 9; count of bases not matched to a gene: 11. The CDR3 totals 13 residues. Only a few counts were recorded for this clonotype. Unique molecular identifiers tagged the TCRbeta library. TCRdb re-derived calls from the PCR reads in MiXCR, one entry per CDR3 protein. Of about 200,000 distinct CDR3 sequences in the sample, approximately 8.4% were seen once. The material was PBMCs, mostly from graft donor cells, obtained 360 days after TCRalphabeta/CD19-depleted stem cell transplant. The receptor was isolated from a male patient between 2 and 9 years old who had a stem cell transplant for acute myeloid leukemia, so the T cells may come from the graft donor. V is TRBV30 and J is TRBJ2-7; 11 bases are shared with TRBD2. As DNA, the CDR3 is TGTGCCTCGAGGCTAGCGGGGGGCAGTGGGCAGTACTTC. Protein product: CASRLAGGSGQYF.